The 16 T cell receptor beta chains below were found in one sample sequenced in a study of OX40 agonist ivuxolimab in advanced cancers. Sequencing was performed with immunoSEQ multiplex PCR; in TCRdb, only in-frame clones are kept and a portion is missing. The sample carries 80,000 to 95,000 clones, around 90% recorded once. Material: CD4+ or CD8+ T cells sorted from blood, obtained in a trial of the OX40 agonist ivuxolimab. Receptor source: an adult with an advanced solid tumor such as melanoma, head and neck, liver or kidney cancer.

This clone was seen just once. The chain carries TRBV29-1 and TRBJ2-7; D possibly corresponds to TRBD1 (5 bases). This CDR3 is 11 amino acids long. The V end lost 4 bases, the J end lost 2 bases, and 6 bases lay between the germline ends. Germline values: CDR1 SQVTM, CDR2 ANQGSEA. This CDR3 is CSVARAYEQYF. CDR3 nucleotide sequence: TGCAGCGTTGCCAGGGCCTACGAGCAGTACTTC.

The chain joins TRBV30 to TRBJ2-7, with D possibly TRBD2 on 7 matching bases. There are 13 residues in the CDR3. Trimming took off 2 bases at V and 6 bases at J, with 14 bases between the two ends. Germline V gene lookup returns CDR1 GTSNPN and CDR2 SVGIG (reference sequence). The CDR3 is CAWSPDGGREQYF. In DNA, the CDR3 is TGTGCCTGGAGTCCAGACGGGGGGCGCGAGCAGTACTTC.

The chain has TRBV6-5 and TRBJ1-1; TRBD1 agrees at 7 bases. Germline V gives CDR1 MNHEY, CDR2 SVGAGI. The V segment lost 4 bases and the J segment 7 bases; nucleotides outside the gene matches: 9. The CDR3 runs to 14 residues. Here the CDR3 reads CASSSGTALGEAFF. The CDR3 bases are TGTGCCAGCAGTTCCGGGACAGCCCTTGGTGAAGCTTTCTTT.

DNA of the CDR3: TGTGCCAGTAGTATAGGAACAATGAGGGGAGATACGCAGTATTTT. Its translation: CASSIGTMRGDTQYF. The genes are TRBV19 and TRBJ2-3; D tentatively fits TRBD1 or TRBD2 (5 bases each). This CDR3 is built from 15 residues. The germline V gene encodes CDR1 LNHDA and CDR2 SQIVND (reference sequence). V gave up 1 base and J gave up 5 bases, with 13 bases separating them.

The genes are TRBV6-5 and TRBJ1-2, with D maybe TRBD1 (5 bases). CDR1 is MNHEY and CDR2 is SVGAGI in the germline V gene. Trimming shortened V by 8 bases and J by 0 bases, and 7 bases separated the two germline ends. The CDR3 covers 12 residues. The CDR3 DNA reads as TGTGCCAGCGGGACTCCTAACTATGGCTACACCTTC. Protein product: CASGTPNYGYTF.

The rearrangement links TRBV7-2 to TRBJ2-1, with TRBD2 identical over 11 bases. The germline V gene has CDR1 SGHTA and CDR2 FQGNSA. The CDR3 covers 15 residues. V trimming: 3 bases; J trimming: 5 bases; junction bases outside the gene matches: 3. CDR3 sequence: CASSLTSGNHNEQFF. The DNA of the CDR3 is TGTGCCAGCAGCTTGACTAGCGGGAATCACAATGAGCAGTTCTTC.

The chain couples TRBV5-1 to TRBJ2-7, with a possible D match to TRBD2 (6 bases). This CDR3 has 15 residues. Looked up from germline, CDR1 is SGHRS and CDR2 is YFSETQ. Trimming stripped 4 bases from V and 2 bases from J, with 16 bases between. CDR3 nucleotides: TGCGCCAGCAGCCCCCAAGAGGGGAGGCCCTACGAGCAGTACTTC. Residues: CASSPQEGRPYEQYF.

V and J are TRBV6-5 and TRBJ1-3; D call uncertain. The CDR3 length is 13 residues. Germline CDR1 is MNHEY and CDR2 is SVGAGI. The germline V and J ends were trimmed by 11 bases and 0 bases, with 11 bases remaining between them. The chain's CDR3 is CASRPSSGNTIYF. DNA for the CDR3: TGTGCCTCCCGCCCGAGCTCTGGAAACACCATATATTTT.

This clone is a singleton in its sample. V usage is TRBV4-2 and J usage is TRBJ1-5; D unclear. The CDR3 sequence is 15 residues long. With 0 bases removed from V and 5 bases from J, the gap between germline ends came to 11 bases. Germline CDR1 LGHNA, CDR2 YNFKEQ. CDR3 DNA sequence: TGTGCCAGCAGCCAAGAGGGTGGAGGCGATCAGCCCCAGCATTTT. Amino acid sequence: CASSQEGGGDQPQHF.

J is TRBJ2-6 and V is TRBV6-6, with TRBD1 identical over 8 bases. The CDR3 is made up of 16 amino acids. CDR1 and CDR2 from the germline V gene are MNHNY and SVGAGI (reference sequence). Trimming at V came to 5 bases and at J to 4 bases, leaving 7 bases not matched to a gene. CDR3 sequence (DNA): TGTGCCAGCAGTGCCCAGGGGGCGGGGGGGGCCAACGTCCTGACTTTC. Translating it yields CASSAQGAGGANVLTF.

The chain uses TRBV4-1 and TRBJ2-1; D possibly corresponds to TRBD1 (5 bases). CDR1 and CDR2 from the germline V gene are MGHRA and YSYEKL. CDR3 length: 15 amino acids. The germline V and J ends were trimmed by 6 bases and 0 bases, with 12 bases remaining between them. CDR3 amino acids: CASRPQASSYNEQFF. CDR3 in DNA: TGCGCCAGCAGACCACAGGCCAGCTCCTACAATGAGCAGTTCTTC.

The genes are TRBV5-1 and TRBJ1-2, with 7 bases aligning to TRBD1. Germline V CDR1 and CDR2: SGHRS, YFSETQ. The CDR3 runs 15 residues. V lost 3 bases to trimming and J lost 4 bases; unmatched junction nucleotides: 9. The CDR3 region has the DNA TGCGCCAGCAGCTCCGGACAGGTCAGTTCCTATGGCTACACCTTC. This gives the protein CASSSGQVSSYGYTF.

The chain is built from TRBV27 and TRBJ2-3; no firm D call. The germline CDR1 and CDR2 sequences are MNHEY and SMNVEV (reference sequence). This CDR3 has 14 residues. The V gene lost 4 bases and the J gene lost 3 bases, with 11 bases spanning the gap. CDR3 sequence reads: CASSYSDRTDTQYF. CDR3 nucleotide sequence: TGTGCCAGCAGTTACTCCGACCGTACAGATACGCAGTATTTT.

The genes are TRBV18 and TRBJ1-4, with 10 bases lining up with TRBD1. The CDR3 length is 15 residues. Looked up from germline, CDR1 is KGHSH and CDR2 is LQKENI. V lost 3 bases, J lost 6 bases, and 4 bases stayed unmatched. The CDR3, as DNA: TGTGCCAGCTCACCCAGACAGGGGGCGGATGAAAAACTGTTTTTT. Encoded protein: CASSPRQGADEKLFF.

J is TRBJ2-5 and V is TRBV11-1, with no clear D. CDR3 length equals 11 residues. The V gene's germline CDR1 is SGHAT and CDR2 FQDESV (reference sequence). With 1 base removed from V and 5 bases from J, the gap between germline ends came to 2 bases. The CDR3 nucleotides read TGTGCCAGCAGCTTAGAGGAGACCCAGTACTTC. It is translated as CASSLEETQYF.

This chain links TRBV11-3 with TRBJ1-1; no clear D gene. Trimming took 3 bases from V and 5 from J, leaving 13 bases between them. Per the germline V gene, CDR1 is SGHNT and CDR2 is YENEEA. The CDR3 covers 14 residues. The chain's CDR3 is CASSLAGSQTEAFF. DNA of the CDR3: TGTGCCAGCAGCTTGGCCGGGAGCCAGACTGAAGCTTTCTTT.